This T cell receptor beta chain comes out of a study of spatial heterogeneity in lung cancer. Study information: Sequencing was performed on follow-up PBMC samples when available, collected at a median of approximately two years after resection.

TCRdb reprocessed the 5' RACE reads with MiXCR, giving one entry per CDR3 protein. Of around 100,000 distinct CDR3 sequences in the sample, 10% to 13% were seen once. Germline CDR1 and CDR2: MNHNY and SVGAGI (reference sequence). The CDR3 contains 15 residues. V gave up 7 bases and J gave up 7 bases, with 17 bases separating them. Specified time point: blood at routine non-recurrence follow-up after resection. The chain recombines TRBV6-6 with TRBJ1-6; perhaps TRBD1 as D (5 bases). This sample comprised PBMCs, obtained at follow-up. This TCR came from a female donor with early-stage non-small cell lung cancer. The CDR3 sequence: CASNDAQGANSPLHF. The CDR3, as DNA: TGTGCCAGCAATGACGCCCAGGGAGCGAATTCACCCCTCCACTTT.